This T cell receptor (beta chain) is from a study of cytotoxic CD8 clonotypes in ibrutinib-treated CLL. A word on this clone: Its target is not known.

Regarding the study as a whole: Clonality, elevated at ibrutinib response, dropped back toward baseline at progression.

This table comes from immunoSEQ multiplex PCR, and its TCRdb copy is limited to in-frame clones, with some not included. This table holds some 200,000 clones, about four fifths found once. Germline V gives CDR1 MNHNS, CDR2 SASEGT. The ends lost 8 bases at V and 2 bases at J; junction bases unmatched: 7. There are 15 residues in the CDR3. The specimen was PBMCs, collected after 12 months of ibrutinib treatment. The TCR comes from a human donor with chronic lymphocytic leukemia. The chain links TRBV6-1 to TRBJ2-5, with 11 positions matching TRBD2. The CDR3: CASGRLAGNQETQYF. The CDR3, as DNA: TGTGCCAGCGGTAGACTAGCGGGGAATCAAGAGACCCAGTACTTC.